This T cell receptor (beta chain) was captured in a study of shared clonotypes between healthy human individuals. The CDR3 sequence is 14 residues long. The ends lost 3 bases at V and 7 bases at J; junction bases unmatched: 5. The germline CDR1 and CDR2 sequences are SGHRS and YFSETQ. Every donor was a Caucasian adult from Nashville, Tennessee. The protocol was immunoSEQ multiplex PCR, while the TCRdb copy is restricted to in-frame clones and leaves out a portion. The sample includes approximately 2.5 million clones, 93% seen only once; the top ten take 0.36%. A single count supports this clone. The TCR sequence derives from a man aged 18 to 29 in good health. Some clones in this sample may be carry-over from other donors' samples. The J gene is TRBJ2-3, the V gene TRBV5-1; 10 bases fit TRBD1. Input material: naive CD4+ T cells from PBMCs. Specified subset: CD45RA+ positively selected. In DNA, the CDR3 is TGCGCCAGCAGCTCCGGGACAGGGGTACATACGCAGTATTTT. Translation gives CASSSGTGVHTQYF.